The present entry profiles one TCR beta chain with its context. What it binds is unknown. The sample is drawn from a study of T cells after yellow fever vaccination. Background on the study: For low cell numbers, libraries were made with SMART-Seq v4 Ultra Low Input. Findings and limits, study-wide: Most clones from primary vaccination resurfaced after the booster (around 95% CD4, about 91% CD8). The bulk population could contribute abundant contaminating clonotypes to FACS-sorted repertoires. A small share of clonotypes appeared in both CD4 and CD8 compartments.

This CDR3 has 15 amino acids. CDR1 is SGHTA, CDR2 FQGNSA, per germline. Trimming left V 5 bases short and J 2 bases short, with 16 bases between. Using its own MiXCR run on the 5' RACE reads, TCRdb lists one record per CDR3 protein. The sample has about 550,000 distinct CDR3 sequences, 15% to 20% seen once; the top ten hold 14%. This rearrangement joins TRBV7-2 to TRBJ2-7; D may be TRBD2 (5 bases). The sequencing used PBMCs, collected 15 days after the yellow fever booster vaccination. The sequence was obtained from a man aged 25 to 40 who received the YFV17D yellow fever vaccine. In DNA form, the CDR3 reads TGTGCCAGCAGCACGAGGGTGGGGAGCCCCTACGAGCAGTACTTC. Translation gives CASSTRVGSPYEQYF. Supplemented by reference TRBV7-2 and TRBJ2-7, the full variable domain reads GAGVSQSPSNKVTEKGKDVELRCDPISGHTALYWYRQSLGQGLEFLIYFQGNSAPDKSGLPSDRFSAERTGGSVSTLTIQRTQQEDSAVYLCASSTRVGSPYEQYFGPGTRLTVT.